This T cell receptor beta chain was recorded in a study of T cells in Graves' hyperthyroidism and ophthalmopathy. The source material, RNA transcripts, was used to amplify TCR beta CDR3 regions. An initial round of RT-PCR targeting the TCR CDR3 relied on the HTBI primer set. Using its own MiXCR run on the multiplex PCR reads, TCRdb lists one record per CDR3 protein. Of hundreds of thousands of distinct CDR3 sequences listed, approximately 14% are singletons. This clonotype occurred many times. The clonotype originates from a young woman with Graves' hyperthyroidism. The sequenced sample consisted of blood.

Here the CDR3 DNA reads TGTGCCAGCAGGAGTAGCGGGAAAGGAGATACGCAGTATTTT. It specifies CASRSSGKGDTQYF. The J gene is TRBJ2-3, the V gene TRBV12-3 or TRBV12-4; TRBD2 matches at 8 bases. Germline trimming cut 6 bases from V and 5 bases from J; bases unmatched to any gene: 7. The CDR3 sequence is 14 residues long.